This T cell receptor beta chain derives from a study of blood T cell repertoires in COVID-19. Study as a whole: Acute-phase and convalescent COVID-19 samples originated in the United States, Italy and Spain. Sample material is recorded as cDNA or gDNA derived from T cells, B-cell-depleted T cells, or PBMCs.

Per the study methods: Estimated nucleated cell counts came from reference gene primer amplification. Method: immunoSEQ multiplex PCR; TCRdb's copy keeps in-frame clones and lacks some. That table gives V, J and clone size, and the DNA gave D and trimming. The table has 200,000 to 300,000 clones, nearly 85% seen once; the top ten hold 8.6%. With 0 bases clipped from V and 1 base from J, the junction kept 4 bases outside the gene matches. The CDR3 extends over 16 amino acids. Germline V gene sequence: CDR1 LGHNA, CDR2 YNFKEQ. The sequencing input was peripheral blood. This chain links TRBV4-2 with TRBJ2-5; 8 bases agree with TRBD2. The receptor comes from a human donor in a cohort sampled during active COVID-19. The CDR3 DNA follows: TGTGCCAGCAGCCAAGAATACGGGGGGGTCCAAGAGACCCAGTACTTC. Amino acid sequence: CASSQEYGGVQETQYF.